Detailed here is one T cell receptor (beta chain). This entry belongs to a study of blood T cell repertoires in COVID-19. Looking at the study overall: Collection of acute and convalescent COVID-19 samples took place in the United States, Italy and Spain. T cells, B-cell-depleted T cells, or PBMCs supplied cDNA or gDNA.

Source study methods: Reference gene primer amplification yielded estimated nucleated cell counts. TCRdb keeps only in-frame clones here, not all; method: immunoSEQ multiplex PCR. For V, J and clone size, that table is used; D and trimming come from the DNA. The table records 270,000 or so clones, approximately 82% of them present only once. Germline values: CDR1 GTSNPN, CDR2 SVGIG (reference sequence). V was clipped by 8 bases and J by 2 bases, with 12 bases between them. The length of the CDR3 is 12 residues. The chain uses TRBV30 and TRBJ1-1; no definite D call. The receptor was derived from a woman in her late teens or twenties with acute or convalescent COVID-19. The sample consisted of peripheral blood. The CDR3 protein is CAQNGVNTEAFF. The DNA of the CDR3 is TGTGCCCAGAACGGGGTAAACACTGAAGCTTTCTTT.